These T cell receptor beta chains were read from a single sample in a study of blood T cell repertoires in COVID-19. Clones were sequenced by immunoSEQ multiplex PCR, and TCRdb holds only the in-frame ones, with some missing. This table has some 260,000 clones, under 90% appearing once. Source material: PBMCs or T cells enriched from blood (not recorded which). The receptor source for this set is a man aged 25-45 years with acute COVID-19. The CDR3 runs from the conserved cysteine through the conserved F or W. Fields, in order: V gene, J gene, CDR3 protein.

TRBV24-1	TRBJ2-2	CATSLAGNTGELFF
TRBV27	TRBJ1-1	CASMGQGVNREAFF
TRBV6-1	TRBJ1-2	CASSEAGGAPYGYTF
TRBV4-3	TRBJ2-1	CASSQDRTNRYNEQFF
TRBV24-1	TRBJ2-3	CATSVTDRGGSDTQYF
TRBV7-2	TRBJ2-3	CASSRERRTDTQYF
TRBV3-1/TRBV3-2	TRBJ2-1	CASSLDAGAYRNRQFF
TRBV7-9	TRBJ2-3	CASRKGGGTDTQYF
TRBV30	TRBJ1-6	CAWRGGLSSPLHF
TRBV5-1	TRBJ2-1	CASSSFGLESVNEQFF
TRBV3-1/TRBV3-2	TRBJ1-5	CASSPGQGHNQPQHF
TRBV27	TRBJ1-4	CASSPYRATNEKLFF
TRBV9	TRBJ1-2	CASSKAPVDYGYTF
TRBV30	TRBJ1-5	CASSGTGGQPQHF
TRBV11-3	TRBJ2-2	CASSPGDGELFF
TRBV27	TRBJ2-5	CASSFHRQTQETQYF
TRBV7-8	TRBJ1-1	CASSFGVMNTEAFF
TRBV27	TRBJ1-1	CASSSPKATGDGTEAFF
TRBV7-8	TRBJ1-5	CASSLEGWQVRNQPQHF
TRBV18	TRBJ1-6	CASSPPAGNNSPLHF
TRBV18	TRBJ1-4	CASSPDGKTTNEKLFF
TRBV3-1/TRBV3-2	TRBJ1-6	CASSQSTLSLHF
TRBV28	TRBJ1-5	CASRPQGISNQPQHF
TRBV5-1	TRBJ2-1	CASSPEGLAGGSLFF
TRBV27	TRBJ1-4	CVTSGRGRVGEKLFF
TRBV6-1	TRBJ1-4	CASSALRQGGDEKLFF
TRBV11-3	TRBJ1-1	CASSVVRYTEAFF